One TCR beta chain is described in this entry. Its antigen is unidentified. Clones were sequenced by immunoSEQ multiplex PCR, and TCRdb holds only the in-frame ones, with some missing. Here the sample spans roughly 100,000 clones, around 73% being singletons. The sample is drawn from a study of cytotoxic CD8 clonotypes in ibrutinib-treated CLL. Study-wide points: Investigators sampled sustained-remission and progressing patients at differing times.

V dropped 6 bases and J dropped 0 bases, with 14 bases sitting between them. This CDR3 contains 15 residues. Looked up from germline, CDR1 is SGHDN and CDR2 is FVKESK. This TCR came from a human donor with chronic lymphocytic leukemia. The sequences come from PBMCs, collected after 12 months of ibrutinib treatment. The chain links TRBV14 to TRBJ1-1; D is perhaps TRBD1 (5 bases). This CDR3 reads CASSKPGHMNTEAFF. The CDR3 DNA is TGTGCCAGCAGTAAACCTGGACACATGAACACTGAAGCTTTCTTT.